Listed below are T cell receptor beta chains from one sample, sequenced in a study of cytomegalovirus exposure and HLA in healthy donors. Produced via immunoSEQ multiplex PCR; TCRdb's table is partial and in-frame only. This sample carries about 59,000 clones, 83% of them seen once, and the ten largest clones take less than 2%. The sequenced sample was PBMCs. The source of these receptors is a human donor in good health. The CDR3 runs from the conserved cysteine through the conserved F or W. D genes are given only for firm matches. Not all rows give a size; the values are once, few, many and, for expanded clones, a class.

j_gene: TRBJ1-3
v_gene: TRBV30
abundance: -
len: 15
d_gene: -
CDR3aa: CAWWRGEGSGNTIYF
CDR3nt: TGTGCCTGGTGGCGGGGGGAAGGCTCTGGAAACACCATATATTTT

j_gene: TRBJ1-2
v_gene: TRBV4-3
abundance: once
len: 15
d_gene: -
CDR3aa: CASSQDPPYRSSYTF
CDR3nt: TGCGCCAGCAGCCAAGATCCTCCTTACAGGTCCAGCTACACCTTC

j_gene: TRBJ2-7
v_gene: TRBV9
abundance: few
len: 13
d_gene: TRBD1
CDR3aa: CASSGGTAYEQYF
CDR3nt: TGTGCCAGCAGCGGGGGGACAGCCTACGAGCAGTACTTC

j_gene: TRBJ1-4
v_gene: TRBV30
abundance: -
len: 14
d_gene: -
CDR3aa: CAWTPGTLDEKLFF
CDR3nt: TGTGCCTGGACCCCCGGGACACTCGATGAAAAACTGTTTTTT

j_gene: TRBJ1-4
v_gene: TRBV9
abundance: -
len: 17
d_gene: -
CDR3aa: CASSARLGGGTNEKLFF
CDR3nt: TGTGCCAGCAGCGCTAGACTGGGCGGAGGTACTAATGAAAAACTGTTTTTT

j_gene: TRBJ2-7
v_gene: TRBV28
abundance: once
len: 16
d_gene: TRBD2
CDR3aa: CASSSGGAGANYEQYF
CDR3nt: TGTGCCAGCAGTTCAGGAGGCGCGGGAGCGAACTACGAGCAGTACTTC

j_gene: TRBJ2-2
v_gene: TRBV6-6
abundance: once
len: 15
d_gene: TRBD1
CDR3aa: CASSMTGANTGELFF
CDR3nt: TGTGCCAGCAGTATGACAGGGGCCAACACCGGGGAGCTGTTTTTT

j_gene: TRBJ2-7
v_gene: TRBV4-3
abundance: -
len: 17
d_gene: TRBD2
CDR3aa: CASSQDYCGLASGEQYF
CDR3nt: TGCGCCAGCAGCCAAGATTATTGTGGACTAGCGAGTGGGGAGCAGTACTTC

j_gene: TRBJ2-7
v_gene: TRBV30
abundance: -
len: 14
d_gene: TRBD1
CDR3aa: CAWRSRGKLNEQYF
CDR3nt: TGTGCCTGGAGGTCCAGGGGGAAACTCAACGAGCAGTACTTC

j_gene: TRBJ2-7
v_gene: TRBV7-2
abundance: few
len: 14
d_gene: -
CDR3aa: CASSLDRTSYEQYF
CDR3nt: TGTGCCAGCAGCTTAGACAGGACATCCTACGAGCAGTACTTC

j_gene: TRBJ2-5
v_gene: TRBV7-2
abundance: -
len: 14
d_gene: TRBD2
CDR3aa: CASSPGLAQETQYF
CDR3nt: TGTGCCAGCAGCCCGGGACTAGCTCAAGAGACCCAGTACTTC

j_gene: TRBJ1-2
v_gene: TRBV30
abundance: -
len: 11
d_gene: -
CDR3aa: CAWTAAYGYTF
CDR3nt: TGTGCCTGGACGGCGGCCTATGGCTACACCTTC

j_gene: TRBJ2-7
v_gene: TRBV30
abundance: -
len: 13
d_gene: TRBD2
CDR3aa: CAWERGGSYEQYF
CDR3nt: TGTGCCTGGGAGCGGGGGGGCTCCTACGAGCAGTACTTC

j_gene: TRBJ2-7
v_gene: TRBV11-2
abundance: -
len: 16
d_gene: TRBD1
CDR3aa: CASSLLAGTGAYEQYF
CDR3nt: TGTGCCAGCAGCTTACTGGCCGGGACAGGGGCCTACGAGCAGTACTTC

j_gene: TRBJ1-5
v_gene: TRBV28
abundance: few
len: 13
d_gene: TRBD1
CDR3aa: CASSFRGVQPQHF
CDR3nt: TGTGCCAGCAGTTTCAGGGGGGTACAGCCCCAGCATTTT

j_gene: TRBJ2-7
v_gene: TRBV11-2
abundance: -
len: 14
d_gene: -
CDR3aa: CASSLGQFEYEQYF
CDR3nt: TGTGCCAGCAGCTTAGGACAATTTGAGTACGAGCAGTACTTC

j_gene: TRBJ2-7
v_gene: TRBV2
abundance: once
len: 11
d_gene: -
CDR3aa: CASNGGLEQYF
CDR3nt: TGTGCCAGCAATGGAGGGCTCGAGCAGTACTTC

j_gene: TRBJ2-1
v_gene: TRBV5-1
abundance: -
len: 15
d_gene: TRBD2
CDR3aa: CASSLGGDYYNEQFF
CDR3nt: TGCGCCAGCAGCTTGGGAGGGGACTATTACAATGAGCAGTTCTTC

j_gene: TRBJ2-7
v_gene: TRBV10-3
abundance: once
len: 14
d_gene: TRBD1
CDR3aa: CAIRGDRTSGEQYF
CDR3nt: TGTGCCATCAGGGGGGACAGGACCTCTGGCGAGCAGTACTTC

j_gene: TRBJ2-1
v_gene: TRBV7-3
abundance: -
len: 16
d_gene: TRBD2
CDR3aa: CASSLISGRAHNEQFF
CDR3nt: TGTGCCAGCAGCTTAATATCCGGGAGGGCCCACAATGAGCAGTTCTTC

j_gene: TRBJ1-1
v_gene: TRBV5-1
abundance: -
len: 15
d_gene: -
CDR3aa: CASSLRQDGGSEAFF
CDR3nt: TGCGCCAGCAGCCTGAGACAGGATGGGGGTTCTGAAGCTTTCTTT